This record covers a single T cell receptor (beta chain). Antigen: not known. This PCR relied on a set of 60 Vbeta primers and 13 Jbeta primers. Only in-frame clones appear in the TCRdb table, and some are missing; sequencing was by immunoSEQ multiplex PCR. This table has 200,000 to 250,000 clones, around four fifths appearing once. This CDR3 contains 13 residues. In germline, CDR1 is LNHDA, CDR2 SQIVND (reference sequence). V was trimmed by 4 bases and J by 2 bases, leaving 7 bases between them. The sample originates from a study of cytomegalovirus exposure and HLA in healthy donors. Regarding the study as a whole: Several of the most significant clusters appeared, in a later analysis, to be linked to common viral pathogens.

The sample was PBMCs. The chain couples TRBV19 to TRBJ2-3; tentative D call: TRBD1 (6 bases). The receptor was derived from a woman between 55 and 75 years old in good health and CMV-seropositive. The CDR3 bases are TGTGCCAGTAGTAGACAGGTCACAGATACGCAGTATTTT. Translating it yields CASSRQVTDTQYF.